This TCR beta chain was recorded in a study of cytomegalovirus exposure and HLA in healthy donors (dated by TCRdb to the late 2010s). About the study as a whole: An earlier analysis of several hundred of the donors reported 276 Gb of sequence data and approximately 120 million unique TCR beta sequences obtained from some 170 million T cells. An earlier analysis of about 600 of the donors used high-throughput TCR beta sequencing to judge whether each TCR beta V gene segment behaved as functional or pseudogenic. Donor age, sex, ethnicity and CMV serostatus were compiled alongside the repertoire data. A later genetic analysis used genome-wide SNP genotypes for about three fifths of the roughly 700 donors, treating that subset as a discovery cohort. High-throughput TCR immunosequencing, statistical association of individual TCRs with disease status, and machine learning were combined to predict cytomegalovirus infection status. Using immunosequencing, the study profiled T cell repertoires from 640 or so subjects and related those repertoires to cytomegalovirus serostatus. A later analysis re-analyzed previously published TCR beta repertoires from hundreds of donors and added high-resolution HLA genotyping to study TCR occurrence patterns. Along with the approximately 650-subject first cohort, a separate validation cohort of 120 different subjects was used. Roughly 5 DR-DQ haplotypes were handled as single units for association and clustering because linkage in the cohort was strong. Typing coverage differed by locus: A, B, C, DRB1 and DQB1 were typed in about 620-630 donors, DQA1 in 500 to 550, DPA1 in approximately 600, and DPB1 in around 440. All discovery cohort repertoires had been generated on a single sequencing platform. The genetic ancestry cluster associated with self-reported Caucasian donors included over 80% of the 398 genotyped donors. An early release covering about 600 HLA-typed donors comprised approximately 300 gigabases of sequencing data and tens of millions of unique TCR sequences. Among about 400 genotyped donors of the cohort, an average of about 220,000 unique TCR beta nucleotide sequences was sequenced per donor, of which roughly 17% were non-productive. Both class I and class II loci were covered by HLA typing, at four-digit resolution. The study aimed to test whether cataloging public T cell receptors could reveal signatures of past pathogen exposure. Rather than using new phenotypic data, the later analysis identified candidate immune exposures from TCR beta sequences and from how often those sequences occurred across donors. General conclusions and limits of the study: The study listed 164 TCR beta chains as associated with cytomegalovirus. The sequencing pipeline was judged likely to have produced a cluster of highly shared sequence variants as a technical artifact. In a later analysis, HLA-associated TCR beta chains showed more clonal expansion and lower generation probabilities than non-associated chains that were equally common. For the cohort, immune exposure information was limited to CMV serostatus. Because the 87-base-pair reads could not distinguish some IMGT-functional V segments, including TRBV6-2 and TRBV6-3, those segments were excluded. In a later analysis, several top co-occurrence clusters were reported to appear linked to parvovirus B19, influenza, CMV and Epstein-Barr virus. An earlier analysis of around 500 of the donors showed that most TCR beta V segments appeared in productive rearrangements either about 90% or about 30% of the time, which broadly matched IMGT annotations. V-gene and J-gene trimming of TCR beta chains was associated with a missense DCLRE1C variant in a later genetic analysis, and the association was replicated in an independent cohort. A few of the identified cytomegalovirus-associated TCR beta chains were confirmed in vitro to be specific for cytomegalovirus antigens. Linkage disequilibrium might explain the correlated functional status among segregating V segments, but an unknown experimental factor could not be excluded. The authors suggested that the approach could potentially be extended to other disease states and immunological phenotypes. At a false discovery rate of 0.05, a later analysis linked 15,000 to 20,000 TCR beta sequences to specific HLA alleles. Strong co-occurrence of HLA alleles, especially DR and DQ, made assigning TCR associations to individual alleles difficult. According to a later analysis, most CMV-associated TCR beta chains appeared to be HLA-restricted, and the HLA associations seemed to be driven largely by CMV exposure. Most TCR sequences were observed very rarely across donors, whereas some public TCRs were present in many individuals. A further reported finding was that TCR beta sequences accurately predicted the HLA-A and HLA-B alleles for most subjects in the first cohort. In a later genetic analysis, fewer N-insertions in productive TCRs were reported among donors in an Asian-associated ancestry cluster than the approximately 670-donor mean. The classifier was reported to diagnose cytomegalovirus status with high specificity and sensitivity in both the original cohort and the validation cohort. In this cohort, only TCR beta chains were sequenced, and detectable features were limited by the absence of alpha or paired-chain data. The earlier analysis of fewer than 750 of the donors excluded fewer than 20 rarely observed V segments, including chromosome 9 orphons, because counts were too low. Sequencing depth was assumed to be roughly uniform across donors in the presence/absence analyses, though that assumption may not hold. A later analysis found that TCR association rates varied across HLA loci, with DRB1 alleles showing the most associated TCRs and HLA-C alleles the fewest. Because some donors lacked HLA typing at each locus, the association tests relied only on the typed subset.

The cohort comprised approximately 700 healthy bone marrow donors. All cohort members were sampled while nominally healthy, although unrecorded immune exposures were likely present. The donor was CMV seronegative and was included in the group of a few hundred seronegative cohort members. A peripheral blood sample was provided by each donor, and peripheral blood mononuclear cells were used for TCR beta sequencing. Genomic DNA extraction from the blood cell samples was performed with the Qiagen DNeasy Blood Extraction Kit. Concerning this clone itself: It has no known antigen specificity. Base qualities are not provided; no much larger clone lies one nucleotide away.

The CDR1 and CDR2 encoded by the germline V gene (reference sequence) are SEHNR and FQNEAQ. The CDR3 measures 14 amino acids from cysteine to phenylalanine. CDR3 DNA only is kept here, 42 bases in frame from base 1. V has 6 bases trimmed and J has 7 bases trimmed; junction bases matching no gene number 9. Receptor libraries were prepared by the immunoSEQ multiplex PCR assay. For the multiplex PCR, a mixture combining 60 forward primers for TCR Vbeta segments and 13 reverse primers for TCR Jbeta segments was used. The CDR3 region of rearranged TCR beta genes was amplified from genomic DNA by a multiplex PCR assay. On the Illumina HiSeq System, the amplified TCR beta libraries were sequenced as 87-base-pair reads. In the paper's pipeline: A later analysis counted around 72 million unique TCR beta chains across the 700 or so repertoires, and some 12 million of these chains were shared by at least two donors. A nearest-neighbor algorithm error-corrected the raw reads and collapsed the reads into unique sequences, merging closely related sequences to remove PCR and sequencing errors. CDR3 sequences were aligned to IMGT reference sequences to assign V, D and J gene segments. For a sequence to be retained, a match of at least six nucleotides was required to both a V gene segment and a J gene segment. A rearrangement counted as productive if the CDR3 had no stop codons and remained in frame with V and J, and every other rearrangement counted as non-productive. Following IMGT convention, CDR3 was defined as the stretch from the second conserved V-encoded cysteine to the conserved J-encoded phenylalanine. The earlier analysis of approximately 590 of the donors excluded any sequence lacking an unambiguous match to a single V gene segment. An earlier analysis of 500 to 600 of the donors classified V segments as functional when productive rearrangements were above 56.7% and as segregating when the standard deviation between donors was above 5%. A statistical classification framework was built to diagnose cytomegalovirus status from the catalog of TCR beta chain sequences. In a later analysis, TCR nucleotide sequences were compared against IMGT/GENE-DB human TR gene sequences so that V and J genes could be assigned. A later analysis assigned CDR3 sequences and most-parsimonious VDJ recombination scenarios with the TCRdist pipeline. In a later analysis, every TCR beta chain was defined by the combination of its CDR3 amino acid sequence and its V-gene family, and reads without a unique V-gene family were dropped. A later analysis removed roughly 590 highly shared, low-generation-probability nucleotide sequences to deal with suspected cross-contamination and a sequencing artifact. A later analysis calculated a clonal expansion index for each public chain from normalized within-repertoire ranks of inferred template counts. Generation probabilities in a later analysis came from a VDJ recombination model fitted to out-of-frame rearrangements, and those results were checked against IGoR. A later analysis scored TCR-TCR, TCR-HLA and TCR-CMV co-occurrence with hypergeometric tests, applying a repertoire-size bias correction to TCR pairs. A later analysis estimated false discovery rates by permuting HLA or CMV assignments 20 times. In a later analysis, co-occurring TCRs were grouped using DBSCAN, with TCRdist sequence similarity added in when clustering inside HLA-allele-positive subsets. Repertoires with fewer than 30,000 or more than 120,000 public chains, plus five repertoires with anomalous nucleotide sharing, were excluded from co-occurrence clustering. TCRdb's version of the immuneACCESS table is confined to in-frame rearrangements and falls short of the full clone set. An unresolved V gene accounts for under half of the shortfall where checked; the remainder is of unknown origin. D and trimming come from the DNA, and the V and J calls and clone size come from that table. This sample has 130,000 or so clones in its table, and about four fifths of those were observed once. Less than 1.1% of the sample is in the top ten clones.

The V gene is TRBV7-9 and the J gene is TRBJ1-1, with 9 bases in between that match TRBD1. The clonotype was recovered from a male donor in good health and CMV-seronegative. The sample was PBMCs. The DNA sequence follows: TGTGCCAGCAGTCGTTTTACAGGGGGCAGTGAAGCTTTCTTT. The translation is CASSRFTGGSEAFF.